This TCR beta chain came from a study of T-cell memory formation after mild COVID-19 (dated by TCRdb to about 2021). Some background on the complete study: Most TCR sequence clusters were specific to one of the two donors. The cohort comprised two young, previously healthy adult volunteers, one female and one male. T-cell clones expanding and contracting after mild COVID-19 in two donors were tracked by longitudinal TCRalpha and TCRbeta repertoire sequencing. General conclusions and limits of the study: Only a couple of mild cases were covered by the study, and larger cohorts that include severe cases with pre-infection samples were considered necessary. Whether the second-wave clones peaking on day 37 were SARS-CoV-2 specific was not confirmed. Balanced CD4/CD8 phenotypes were observed for clones contracting from day 15 to 85, whereas a bias towards CD4+ was observed for a second wave of clones expanding from day 15 to 37. Some responding clones were detected in pre-infection memory, which suggested that pre-existing cross-reactive memory T cells had joined the SARS-CoV-2 response. Contracting CD4+ clones were found mainly in CM and EM memory subsets, while CD8+ clones were enriched in EMRA.

Sequenced using an Illumina NovaSeq 6000. TCRalpha and TCRbeta cDNA libraries were constructed by 5'RACE with constant-segment primers, with sample barcodes and unique molecular identifiers being introduced. RNA was extracted from every sample with Trizol reagent. Amplification of the libraries took two PCR steps, and the second step added a second sample barcode plus Illumina TruSeq adapters. The libraries were sequenced on an Illumina NovaSeq using 2 x 150 bp paired-end reads. In the authors' own workflow: The reads were demultiplexed and collapsed into UMI-guided consensus sequences using migec v1.2.7. Using mixcr v2.1.11, UMI consensuses were aligned to TRA and TRB V and J templates and then assembled into clonotypes. Clonotypes were classified as expanded or contracted when called significant by both edgeR and NoisET, with noise models trained on biological replicates. edgeR calls used a false discovery rate-adjusted p below 0.01 and a log2 fold-change threshold of 1. As an exploratory analysis of dynamics, max-normalized trajectories of the 1000 most abundant clonotypes were examined with PCA combined with hierarchical clustering. Separately sequenced CD4+ and CD8+ repertoires were used to assign a CD4 or CD8 phenotype to each responding clone. TCRdb trimmed public reads at Q25 via fastp, called clones via MiXCR and kept in-frame beta chains. Duplicate CDR3 protein sequences are folded into a single record with the most common DNA and genes. Clone size and V and J calls follow TCRdb, not the original study. This sample is represented by under 600,000 distinct CDR3 sequences; less than 25% of them were singletons. The ten largest clones take up roughly 9.1% of the sample.

Ficoll-Paque density gradient centrifugation was used to isolate PBMCs. A word on this clonotype: What this receptor recognizes is not known. No base quality values were provided; no much bigger clone lies one nucleotide off.

CDR1 MGHRA and CDR2 YSYEKL were looked up in the germline V gene. The CDR3 holds 15 amino acids from the cysteine to the phenylalanine. Just CDR3 DNA is preserved here, 45 bases in frame from base 1. V trim: 8 bases; J trim: 3 bases; unmatched bases: 13. This receptor was taken from an adult woman who had mild COVID-19 (a few samples of this study predate the infection). The sample titles of this study are shuffled in the database, so cell type and time point are left out; the donor was told from shared clones. Recombination linked TRBV4-1 to TRBJ2-7, with 7 bases aligning to TRBD1. Sequenced: PBMCs or a T cell subset sorted from them (not recorded which). The DNA is as follows: TGCGCCAGCTCCTTAGCGACAGGGTCAATCTACGAGCAGTACTTC. Its protein is CASSLATGSIYEQYF.